These T cell receptor beta chains were read from a single sample in a study of blood T cell repertoires in COVID-19. Profiled with immunoSEQ multiplex PCR; TCRdb holds only in-frame clones, not every one. This table holds approximately 150,000 clones, over 70% found once. The sequenced sample consisted of PBMCs or T cells enriched from blood (not recorded which). These receptors all stem from a man in his sixties or seventies who had been exposed to COVID-19. The CDR3 runs from the conserved cysteine through the conserved F or W. Fields, in order: V gene, clone size, D gene, J gene, CDR3 protein, CDR3 DNA. The D gene is left open where the match is weak. Rows may omit the clone size; those that give it use once, few, many or a size class.

V gene: TRBV28
clone size: NA
D gene: TRBD2
J gene: TRBJ2-1
CDR3 protein: CASSFPASGRANEQFF
CDR3 DNA: TGTGCCAGCAGTTTTCCGGCTAGCGGGAGGGCCAATGAGCAGTTCTTC

V gene: TRBV19
clone size: once
D gene: NA
J gene: TRBJ2-5
CDR3 protein: CASSIFSGQETQYF
CDR3 DNA: TGTGCCAGTAGTATATTTAGCGGCCAAGAGACCCAGTACTTC

V gene: TRBV2
clone size: few
D gene: TRBD1
J gene: TRBJ1-1
CDR3 protein: CASSDWGQARGTEAFF
CDR3 DNA: TGTGCCAGCAGTGATTGGGGACAGGCCCGTGGCACTGAAGCTTTCTTT

V gene: TRBV29-1
clone size: few
D gene: TRBD1
J gene: TRBJ2-2
CDR3 protein: CSVGGTGGTGELFF
CDR3 DNA: TGCAGCGTGGGAGGGACAGGGGGCACCGGGGAGCTGTTTTTT

V gene: TRBV28
clone size: NA
D gene: NA
J gene: TRBJ1-3
CDR3 protein: CASSTLPRTAGNTIYF
CDR3 DNA: TGTGCCAGCAGCACATTGCCCCGTACAGCTGGAAACACCATATATTTT

V gene: TRBV5-4
clone size: once
D gene: TRBD2
J gene: TRBJ2-2
CDR3 protein: CASSLGLAGQSGELFF
CDR3 DNA: TGTGCCAGCAGCTTGGGACTAGCGGGACAATCCGGGGAGCTGTTTTTT

V gene: TRBV2
clone size: NA
D gene: NA
J gene: TRBJ1-2
CDR3 protein: CASSQQDYGYTF
CDR3 DNA: TGTGCCAGCAGCCAGCAGGACTATGGCTACACCTTC

V gene: TRBV19
clone size: NA
D gene: NA
J gene: TRBJ1-2
CDR3 protein: CASTPDSNYGYTF
CDR3 DNA: TGTGCCAGTACCCCAGACAGTAACTATGGCTACACCTTC

V gene: TRBV19
clone size: NA
D gene: NA
J gene: TRBJ1-5
CDR3 protein: CASSILSQPQHF
CDR3 DNA: TGTGCCAGTAGTATTCTTAGTCAGCCCCAGCATTTT

V gene: TRBV29-1
clone size: few
D gene: NA
J gene: TRBJ1-1
CDR3 protein: CSVKGLGEAFF
CDR3 DNA: TGCAGCGTTAAGGGACTCGGTGAAGCTTTCTTT

V gene: TRBV10-3
clone size: NA
D gene: NA
J gene: TRBJ1-5
CDR3 protein: CAISEVRDRRNQPQHF
CDR3 DNA: TGTGCCATCAGTGAAGTAAGAGACAGGCGCAATCAGCCCCAGCATTTT

V gene: TRBV6-5
clone size: NA
D gene: NA
J gene: TRBJ2-5
CDR3 protein: CASSAAPGTGTQYF
CDR3 DNA: TGTGCCAGCAGCGCCGCCCCCGGGACTGGAACCCAGTACTTC

V gene: TRBV6-2/TRBV6-3
clone size: NA
D gene: NA
J gene: TRBJ1-5
CDR3 protein: CASSYQPQNQPQHF
CDR3 DNA: TGTGCCAGCAGTTACCAACCCCAGAATCAGCCCCAGCATTTT

V gene: TRBV28
clone size: NA
D gene: TRBD1
J gene: TRBJ1-1
CDR3 protein: CASSLGGQTYLAAFF
CDR3 DNA: TGTGCCAGCAGTTTAGGGGGACAGACCTATTTAGCAGCTTTCTTT

V gene: TRBV6-6
clone size: NA
D gene: TRBD1
J gene: TRBJ2-7
CDR3 protein: CASRGLPGQGRYEQYF
CDR3 DNA: TGTGCCAGCAGGGGACTCCCGGGACAGGGTAGATACGAGCAGTACTTC

V gene: TRBV10-3
clone size: once
D gene: TRBD2
J gene: TRBJ2-5
CDR3 protein: CAISGEAGEETQYF
CDR3 DNA: TGTGCCATCAGTGGGGAAGCGGGAGAAGAGACCCAGTACTTC

V gene: TRBV6-1
clone size: NA
D gene: NA
J gene: TRBJ2-1
CDR3 protein: CASSEALVRIVLLYPYNEQFF
CDR3 DNA: TGTGCCAGCAGTGAAGCTTTAGTAAGAATAGTCCTCCTCTATCCCTACAATGAGCAGTTCTTC

V gene: TRBV28
clone size: NA
D gene: TRBD1
J gene: TRBJ2-4
CDR3 protein: CASSLAGQGANIQYF
CDR3 DNA: TGTGCCAGCAGTCTCGCGGGACAGGGGGCAAACATTCAGTACTTC

V gene: TRBV4-2
clone size: once
D gene: NA
J gene: TRBJ2-7
CDR3 protein: CASSQDASGVSYEQYF
CDR3 DNA: TGTGCCAGCAGCCAAGATGCGTCAGGGGTCTCCTACGAGCAGTACTTC

V gene: TRBV5-1
clone size: few
D gene: NA
J gene: TRBJ2-2
CDR3 protein: CASSPLTGGSTGELFF
CDR3 DNA: TGCGCCAGCAGCCCTTTGACAGGAGGCAGTACCGGGGAGCTGTTTTTT

V gene: TRBV15
clone size: once
D gene: TRBD1
J gene: TRBJ1-1
CDR3 protein: CATSRGWRAGQGLLNTEAFF
CDR3 DNA: TGTGCCACCAGCAGAGGTTGGAGAGCGGGACAGGGCCTCCTGAACACTGAAGCTTTCTTT

V gene: TRBV20-1
clone size: NA
D gene: NA
J gene: TRBJ2-1
CDR3 protein: CSAAYNEQFF
CDR3 DNA: TGCAGCGCGGCCTACAATGAGCAGTTCTTC

V gene: TRBV3-1/TRBV3-2
clone size: NA
D gene: NA
J gene: TRBJ1-2
CDR3 protein: CASSQDRAGYGYTF
CDR3 DNA: TGTGCCAGCAGCCAAGATAGGGCGGGATATGGCTACACCTTC

V gene: TRBV7-2
clone size: once
D gene: NA
J gene: TRBJ1-5
CDR3 protein: CASRVWGDHGSDQPQHF
CDR3 DNA: TGTGCCAGCAGGGTGTGGGGGGACCATGGAAGCGATCAGCCCCAGCATTTT

V gene: TRBV6-2/TRBV6-3
clone size: NA
D gene: NA
J gene: TRBJ1-2
CDR3 protein: CASSYSSGFGYGYTF
CDR3 DNA: TGTGCCAGCAGTTACTCGTCAGGGTTCGGCTATGGCTACACCTTC

V gene: TRBV7-9
clone size: NA
D gene: TRBD1
J gene: TRBJ1-2
CDR3 protein: CASSSLGTGREGYTF
CDR3 DNA: TGTGCCAGCAGCTCATTAGGGACAGGGCGAGAAGGCTACACCTTC

V gene: TRBV9
clone size: NA
D gene: TRBD1
J gene: TRBJ1-2
CDR3 protein: CASSAVDRGGYGYTF
CDR3 DNA: TGTGCCAGCAGCGCTGTGGACAGGGGTGGCTATGGCTACACCTTC

V gene: TRBV3-1/TRBV3-2
clone size: NA
D gene: TRBD2
J gene: TRBJ2-2
CDR3 protein: CASSQTGGNTGELFF
CDR3 DNA: TGTGCCAGCAGTCAAACGGGAGGGAACACCGGGGAGCTGTTTTTT

V gene: TRBV11-3
clone size: NA
D gene: TRBD2
J gene: TRBJ2-3
CDR3 protein: CASSFKVGSGGSDTQYF
CDR3 DNA: TGTGCCAGCAGCTTCAAAGTCGGGAGCGGGGGCTCAGATACGCAGTATTTT

V gene: TRBV29-1
clone size: NA
D gene: TRBD1
J gene: TRBJ2-3
CDR3 protein: CSVEDPTGGRSDTQYF
CDR3 DNA: TGCAGCGTTGAAGATCCAACAGGGGGAAGGTCAGATACGCAGTATTTT

V gene: TRBV5-5
clone size: NA
D gene: NA
J gene: TRBJ1-2
CDR3 protein: CASSSLARDGYTF
CDR3 DNA: TGTGCCAGCAGCAGCCTGGCACGGGATGGCTACACCTTC

V gene: TRBV29-1
clone size: few
D gene: TRBD1
J gene: TRBJ1-1
CDR3 protein: CSVAFDRANTEAFF
CDR3 DNA: TGCAGCGTTGCTTTTGACAGGGCGAACACTGAAGCTTTCTTT

V gene: TRBV28
clone size: NA
D gene: NA
J gene: TRBJ2-5
CDR3 protein: CASSLIAGAGKETQYF
CDR3 DNA: TGTGCCAGCAGTTTAATTGCGGGGGCGGGAAAAGAGACCCAGTACTTC

V gene: TRBV18
clone size: NA
D gene: NA
J gene: TRBJ1-1
CDR3 protein: CASSPYRNTEAFF
CDR3 DNA: TGTGCCAGCTCACCCTACAGGAACACTGAAGCTTTCTTT

V gene: TRBV9
clone size: NA
D gene: TRBD2
J gene: TRBJ2-1
CDR3 protein: CASSARHSSGSVDEQFF
CDR3 DNA: TGTGCCAGCAGCGCCCGCCATTCTAGCGGGAGTGTCGATGAGCAGTTCTTC

V gene: TRBV10-1
clone size: NA
D gene: NA
J gene: TRBJ2-6
CDR3 protein: CASSGLKDRTSRANVLTF
CDR3 DNA: TGCGCCAGCAGTGGTTTGAAAGATCGCACAAGTCGGGCCAACGTCCTGACTTTC

V gene: TRBV7-2
clone size: NA
D gene: TRBD2
J gene: TRBJ2-1
CDR3 protein: CASSLMFGRGNEQFF
CDR3 DNA: TGTGCCAGCAGCTTAATGTTCGGGAGGGGAAATGAGCAGTTCTTC

V gene: TRBV3-1/TRBV3-2
clone size: NA
D gene: NA
J gene: TRBJ2-2
CDR3 protein: CASSPRFTLPEYTGELFF
CDR3 DNA: TGTGCCAGCAGCCCAAGATTCACGCTCCCCGAGTACACCGGGGAGCTGTTTTTT

V gene: TRBV21-1
clone size: NA
D gene: NA
J gene: TRBJ2-7
CDR3 protein: CASSKSAGGYYEQYF
CDR3 DNA: TGTGCCAGCAGCAAATCAGCAGGGGGCTACTACGAGCAGTACTTC

V gene: TRBV18
clone size: NA
D gene: TRBD2
J gene: TRBJ2-5
CDR3 protein: CASSPGRVQETQYF
CDR3 DNA: TGTGCCAGCTCACCCGGGAGGGTTCAAGAGACCCAGTACTTC

V gene: TRBV5-1
clone size: NA
D gene: TRBD2
J gene: TRBJ2-1
CDR3 protein: CASSSGTSAVTSYNEQFF
CDR3 DNA: TGCGCCAGCAGCTCCGGGACTAGCGCGGTTACCTCCTACAATGAGCAGTTCTTC

V gene: TRBV6-5
clone size: NA
D gene: TRBD2
J gene: TRBJ2-3
CDR3 protein: CASRKAGGADTQYF
CDR3 DNA: TGTGCCAGCAGGAAAGCGGGAGGGGCAGATACGCAGTATTTT

V gene: TRBV6-5
clone size: NA
D gene: NA
J gene: TRBJ2-7
CDR3 protein: CASSTSETQYEQYF
CDR3 DNA: TGTGCCAGCAGTACCTCAGAGACACAGTACGAGCAGTACTTC

V gene: TRBV7-2
clone size: NA
D gene: TRBD2
J gene: TRBJ2-1
CDR3 protein: CASNYGGGRYNEQFF
CDR3 DNA: TGTGCCAGCAACTACGGCGGGGGGAGATACAATGAGCAGTTCTTC

V gene: TRBV7-6
clone size: NA
D gene: TRBD1
J gene: TRBJ1-4
CDR3 protein: CASRDRENEKLFF
CDR3 DNA: TGTGCCAGTCGGGACAGGGAAAATGAAAAACTGTTTTTT